Detailed here is one T cell receptor (beta chain). Its recognized antigen is unknown. No qualities accompany the bases; no much larger clone lies one base away. Looking up the germline V gene yields CDR1 ENHRY and CDR2 SYGVKD. Taken from cysteine to phenylalanine, the CDR3 has 14 residues. Only the CDR3 portion is preserved as DNA: 42 bases, with reading frame beginning at the first base. Germline trimming amounts to 2 bases on V and 6 bases on J, with 2 as the count of junction bases outside the gene matches. The sample's time point label is to be understood as: time of PML onset. Per the publication, the treatment or condition label means: on natalizumab therapy at sampling. PML diagnosis was based on clinical and MRI findings and was confirmed by detection of JC virus DNA in cerebrospinal fluid. PML in the natalizumab-treated patients developed after between about 15 and 60 months of natalizumab therapy. Every listed patient had received interferon beta before, and every PML patient was female. T3 blood samples were collected at the time of PML onset. Isolation of peripheral blood mononuclear cells was performed by Ficoll-Hypaque density gradient centrifugation.

This record comes from a study of multiple sclerosis patients with progressive multifocal leukoencephalopathy (dated by TCRdb to 2018 to 2020). At the level of the whole study: The study examined peripheral T and B cells of MS patients who developed PML (4 under natalizumab, 1 after alemtuzumab) and treated patients who did not. Longitudinal follow-up was performed in two natalizumab-treated patients who later developed PML, from before therapy through 6 and 12 months to PML onset. The study aimed to detect JC virus-specific or public T-cell expansions arising at the time of PML onset. Overall study outcomes, separate from this receptor: Given the small, descriptive cohort, it remained unclear whether the study findings reflect JC virus infection or general immunocompromise. Only PML patients had TRB clones above 0.5% frequency, but the clones expanded at PML onset were already present before and during natalizumab therapy. Analysis was restricted to peripheral blood, although for natalizumab-associated PML, cerebrospinal fluid or brain lymphocytes might be more informative. Less diverse TRB repertoires in most PML patients were suggested by lower normalized Shannon entropy, whereas values near 1 were observed in the natalizumab-treated controls. When PML developed, neither common TRBV or TRBJ gene usage nor preferential TRBV-TRBJ pairings were detected.

Amplification of TRB CDR3 regions from genomic DNA was performed at survey-level depth using the immunoSEQ two-step multiplex PCR. Synthetic inline TR CDR3 controls covering all V-J pairings were spiked into each PCR to estimate template counts and remove amplification bias. Reads were processed so that amplification and sequencing bias were reduced, and quantification was performed against synthetic TR CDR3 analogs. The authors processed their data as follows. Raw data were processed in ImmunoSEQ Analyzer, with out-of-frame sequences and CDR3s containing stop codons removed, and gene names were assigned according to IMGT nomenclature. Normalized Shannon entropy, defined as 1 minus Pielou's evenness, was used to summarize repertoire diversity. Only TRB sequences sharing the V gene, the J gene and the CDR3 were counted as identical. Public PML clonotypes were CDR3s found in two or more PML-onset samples but not found earlier, in controls, or in public databases. Position-by-position CDR3 amino acid composition was analyzed in Skylign with the observed count method. TCRdb limited this immuneACCESS table to in-frame rearrangements with V and J called. A share of clones is missing; checked studies link under half to unresolved V genes, and the rest is unexplained. V and J calls and clone size follow that table, whereas D and trimming were derived from the DNA. This sample gives about 31,000 clones in total; approximately 90% of them show up just once. The ten largest clones represent around 5.7% of the sample.

This chain joins TRBV10-3 to TRBJ2-1; the central 9 bases match TRBD1. The receptor's source is a woman between 40 and 50 years old with progressive multifocal leukoencephalopathy. This specimen was PBMCs, taken from a patient treated with natalizumab. The CDR3: CAISEGDRVNEQFF. The base sequence is TGTGCCATCAGTGAGGGGGACAGGGTCAATGAGCAGTTCTTC.